These 21 T cell receptor beta chains were sequenced from one sample in a study of PD-1 blockade in classical Hodgkin lymphoma. Time point noted: cycle 4 day 1 (C4D1), after 5 to 7 weeks of nivolumab. Relapse was seen in all patients after autologous stem cell transplantation, and brentuximab vedotin exposure was variable. Sequenced by immunoSEQ multiplex PCR; TCRdb stores in-frame clones only, minus some. The table records 45,000 or so clones, roughly 78% of them present only once. The sequencing here drew on peripheral blood mononuclear cells (PBMCs), taken before the fourth cycle of nivolumab. The receptors stem from a human donor with classical Hodgkin lymphoma.

V and J are TRBV5-4 and TRBJ1-2; 7 bases align to TRBD1. The V gene's germline CDR1 is SGHNT and CDR2 YYREEE (reference sequence). The CDR3 loop spans 14 amino acids. Trimming at V came to 0 bases and at J to 6 bases, leaving 5 bases not matched to a gene. The CDR3 reads CASSLGDRLDGYTF. In DNA form, the CDR3 reads TGTGCCAGCAGCTTGGGGGACAGACTAGATGGCTACACCTTC.

The rearrangement joins TRBV7-3 to TRBJ2-3; no firm D call. The germline V gene has CDR1 SGHTA and CDR2 FQGTGA. This CDR3 contains 14 residues. V lost 3 bases and J 1 base, leaving 8 bases between the germline ends. CDR3 protein: CASSFLGGTDTQYF. The CDR3 nucleotides are TGTGCCAGCAGCTTTCTGGGTGGCACAGATACGCAGTATTTT.

The chain uses TRBV7-2 and TRBJ2-6; D remains ambiguous. Germline values: CDR1 SGHTA, CDR2 FQGNSA. The V end lost 2 bases, the J end lost 1 base, and 6 bases lay between the germline ends. CDR3 length: 15 amino acids. In nucleotides, the CDR3 is TGTGCCAGCAGCTTAACACAGTCTGGGGCCAACGTCCTGACTTTC. Translation: CASSLTQSGANVLTF.

The rearrangement joins TRBV15 to TRBJ1-4, with TRBD1 matching over 11 bases. The CDR3 runs to 15 residues. In germline, CDR1 is LNHNV, CDR2 YYDKDF (reference sequence). Germline trimming cut 3 bases from V and 5 bases from J; bases unmatched to any gene: 2. The CDR3 sequence: CATSRGQGGNEKLFF. The CDR3 coding sequence is TGTGCCACCAGCAGGGGACAGGGGGGGAATGAAAAACTGTTTTTT.

The chain has TRBV13 and TRBJ1-5; no clear D. This CDR3 spans 12 amino acids. Trimming shortened V by 5 bases and J by 4 bases, and 6 bases separated the two germline ends. Germline V lookup: CDR1 PRHDT, CDR2 FYEKMQ (reference sequence). DNA of the CDR3: TGTGCCAGCAGCGGAGGAAATCAGCCCCAGCATTTT. Its protein product is CASSGGNQPQHF. Supplemented by reference TRBV13 and TRBJ1-5, the full variable domain reads AAGVIQSPRHLIKEKRETATLKCYPIPRHDTVYWYQQGPGQDPQFLISFYEKMQSDKGSIPDRFSAQQFSDYHSELNMSSLELGDSALYFCASSGGNQPQHFGDGTRLSIL.

This clone has just a few counts. The V call is TRBV7-9, the J call TRBJ1-1; no clear D. Trimming cost V 5 bases and J 3 bases, with 7 bases left between them. The CDR3 loop spans 12 amino acids. Germline values: CDR1 SEHNR, CDR2 FQNEAQ (reference sequence). The CDR3 reads CASSVEYTEAFF. DNA of the CDR3: TGTGCCAGCAGCGTGGAGTACACTGAAGCTTTCTTT.

V usage is TRBV27 and J usage is TRBJ2-2; no clear D gene. The CDR3 is 13 amino acids. CDR1 MNHEY and CDR2 SMNVEV come from the germline V gene (reference sequence). V lost 6 bases and J lost 6, with 11 bases in between. The CDR3, as DNA: TGTGCCAGCAGCTATAGTGGGGCCGGGGAGCTGTTTTTT. Translating it yields CASSYSGAGELFF.

As for this clone: Other DNA sequences from this sample encode an identical CDR3 as well. V usage is TRBV2 and J usage is TRBJ2-5; D may be TRBD1 or TRBD2 (6 bases each). The V gene's germline CDR1 is SNHLY and CDR2 FYNNEI. This CDR3 spans 12 amino acids. Trimming shortened V by 4 bases and J by 5 bases, and 8 bases separated the two germline ends. CDR3 bases: TGTGCCAGCAGTGGGGGGGCTGAGACCCAGTACTTC. Translating it yields CASSGGAETQYF.

This sequence joins TRBV2 and TRBJ2-5; D unresolved. V dropped 9 bases and J dropped 2 bases, with 10 bases sitting between them. Germline V gives CDR1 SNHLY, CDR2 FYNNEI. The CDR3 has 12 amino acids. CDR3 protein: CARRRLQETQYF. The CDR3 DNA is TGTGCCAGGAGACGACTTCAAGAGACCCAGTACTTC.

This sequence joins TRBV4-3 and TRBJ1-2; 8 bases line up with TRBD1. Germline assignment: CDR1 LGHNA and CDR2 YSLEER. J was trimmed by 4 bases and V by 3 bases; bases with no gene match: 1. The CDR3 has 13 residues. CDR3 sequence reads: CASSQTGVYGYTF. The CDR3 DNA follows: TGCGCCAGCAGCCAGACAGGGGTCTATGGCTACACCTTC.

V usage is TRBV6-7 and J usage is TRBJ2-7; the D gene is possibly TRBD1 (8 bases). TRBV6-7 is an ORF, with its function uncertain. V was trimmed by 0 bases and J by 2 bases, leaving 11 bases between them. This CDR3 comprises 15 residues. The CDR3 region has the DNA TGTGCCAGCAGTTACTCACAGGGGGGGACCTACGAGCAGTACTTC. The encoded protein is CASSYSQGGTYEQYF.

CDR3 DNA sequence: TGTGCCAGCAGTTTACAGGGGAACTCACCCCTCCACTTT. Amino acid sequence: CASSLQGNSPLHF. The V call is TRBV2, the J call TRBJ1-6; 7 nucleotides agree with TRBD1. The V and J ends lost 5 bases and 10 bases, in that order; junction bases with no gene match: 5. The CDR3 loop spans 13 amino acids. Germline V lookup: CDR1 SNHLY, CDR2 FYNNEI.

This chain joins TRBV5-1 and TRBJ1-5; no reliable D call. Trimming took 0 bases from V and 7 from J, leaving 14 bases between them. CDR3 length equals 15 residues. CDR1 is SGHRS, CDR2 YFSETQ, per germline. CDR3 nucleotides: TGCGCCAGCAGCTTGGTTGGCGGGGAGGGCCAGCCCCAGCATTTT. It is translated as CASSLVGGEGQPQHF.

There are a few counts of this clone. J is TRBJ2-5 and V is TRBV7-7; D is possibly TRBD1 or TRBD2 (6 bases each). The V end was cut by 5 bases, the J end by 1 base, with 11 bases between. Germline V gene data show CDR1 as SSHAT and CDR2 as FNYEAQ (reference sequence). The CDR3 covers 14 residues. CDR3 sequence (DNA): TGTGCCAGCAGCGCACAGGGAGGCCAAGAGACCCAGTACTTC. It specifies CASSAQGGQETQYF.

The chain carries TRBV6-6 and TRBJ2-7, with TRBD1 identical over 7 bases. Trimming removed 7 bases from V and 3 bases from J; junction bases left unmatched: 9. CDR3 length: 14 amino acids. Germline CDR1 reads MNHNY; CDR2 reads SVGAGI (reference sequence). DNA of the CDR3: TGTGCCAGCACTAGACAGGGTTCCGGCTACGAGCAGTACTTC. It encodes CASTRQGSGYEQYF.

This clone was picked up a small number of times. V gene TRBV11-3 combines with J gene TRBJ1-6, with 7 bases that match TRBD1. This CDR3 has 17 residues. Germline V gene data show CDR1 as SGHNT and CDR2 as YENEEA. The V gene end was trimmed by 2 bases and the J gene end by 10 bases; junction bases not matched to a gene: 14. The CDR3 bases are TGTGCCAGCAGCTTACAAGACCTTACAGGGGTTAGGTCACCCCTCCACTTT. It yields the protein CASSLQDLTGVRSPLHF. The whole variable domain, remainder taken from reference TRBV11-3 and TRBJ1-6, is EAGVVQSPRYKIIEKKQPVAFWCNPISGHNTLYWYLQNLGQGPELLIRYENEEAVDDSQLPKDRFSAERLKGVDSTLKIQPAELGDSAVYLCASSLQDLTGVRSPLHFGNGTRLTVT.

This chain joins TRBV19 and TRBJ1-1, with D possibly being TRBD1 (5 bases). Trimming pared 4 bases from V and 4 bases from J, leaving 10 bases between. The CDR3 has 13 residues. The V gene's germline CDR1 is LNHDA and CDR2 SQIVND (reference sequence). CDR3 residues: CASSTRGATEAFF. The CDR3 DNA reads as TGTGCCAGTAGTACCCGCGGGGCCACTGAAGCTTTCTTT.

This chain links TRBV7-9 with TRBJ1-2, with a weak D call TRBD1 (6 bases). The CDR3 runs to 15 residues. CDR1 is SEHNR, CDR2 FQNEAQ, per germline (reference sequence). V lost 1 base to trimming and J lost 5 bases, with 14 bases between them. The CDR3: CASSLDQGWRYGYTF. Written as DNA, the CDR3 is TGTGCCAGCAGCTTAGACCAGGGGTGGAGGTATGGCTACACCTTC.

The rearrangement links TRBV7-2 to TRBJ1-3; D unclear. This CDR3 comprises 16 residues. Germline V CDR1 and CDR2: SGHTA, FQGNSA. Trimming took 5 bases from V and 0 from J, leaving 14 bases between them. CDR3: CASSPTQPSSGNTIYF. CDR3 nucleotides: TGTGCCAGCAGCCCGACACAACCAAGCTCTGGAAACACCATATATTTT.

The chain recombines TRBV2 with TRBJ2-5, with D uncertain. The CDR3 is 13 residues long. V was pared by 6 bases and J by 4 bases, with 12 bases between. Germline CDR1 and CDR2: SNHLY and FYNNEI. CDR3 sequence reads: CASSEMVGETQYF. DNA for the CDR3: TGTGCCAGCAGCGAGATGGTTGGAGAGACCCAGTACTTC.

The chain links TRBV19 to TRBJ1-2; TRBD1 matches 8 bases. V lost 11 bases and J lost 2; bases outside the gene matches: 7. The CDR3 length is 13 residues. Germline V lookup: CDR1 LNHDA, CDR2 SQIVND (reference sequence). The CDR3: CASNRQGNYGYTF. CDR3 bases: TGTGCCTCTAACCGACAGGGGAACTATGGCTACACCTTC.